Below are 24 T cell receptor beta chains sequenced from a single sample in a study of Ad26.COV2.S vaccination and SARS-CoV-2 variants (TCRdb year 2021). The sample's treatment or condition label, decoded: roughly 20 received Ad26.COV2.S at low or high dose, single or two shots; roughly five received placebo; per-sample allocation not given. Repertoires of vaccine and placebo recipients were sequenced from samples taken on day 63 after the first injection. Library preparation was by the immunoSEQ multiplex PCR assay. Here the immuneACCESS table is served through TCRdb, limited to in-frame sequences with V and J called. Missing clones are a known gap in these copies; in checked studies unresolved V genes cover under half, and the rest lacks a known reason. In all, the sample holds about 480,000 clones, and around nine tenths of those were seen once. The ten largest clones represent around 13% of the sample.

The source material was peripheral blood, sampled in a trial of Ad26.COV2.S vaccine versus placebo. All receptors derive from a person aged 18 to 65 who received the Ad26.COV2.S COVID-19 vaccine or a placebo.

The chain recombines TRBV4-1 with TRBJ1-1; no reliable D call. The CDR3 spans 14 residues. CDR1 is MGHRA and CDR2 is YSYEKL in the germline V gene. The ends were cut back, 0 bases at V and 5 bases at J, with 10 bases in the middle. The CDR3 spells CASSQDPLRTEAFF. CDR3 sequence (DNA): TGCGCCAGCAGCCAAGATCCGTTGCGAACTGAAGCTTTCTTT.

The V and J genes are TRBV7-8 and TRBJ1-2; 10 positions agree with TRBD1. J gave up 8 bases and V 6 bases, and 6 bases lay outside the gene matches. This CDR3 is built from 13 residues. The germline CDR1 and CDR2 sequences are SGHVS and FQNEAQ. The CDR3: CASSLTGGVGYTF. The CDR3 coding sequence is TGTGCCAGCAGTCTGACAGGGGGCGTCGGCTACACCTTC.

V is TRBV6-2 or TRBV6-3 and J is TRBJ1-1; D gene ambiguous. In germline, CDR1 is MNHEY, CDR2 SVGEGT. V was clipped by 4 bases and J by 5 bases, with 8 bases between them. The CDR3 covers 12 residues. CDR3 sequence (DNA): TGTGCCAGCAGTTTTCGGAGGACTGAAGCTTTCTTT. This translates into CASSFRRTEAFF.

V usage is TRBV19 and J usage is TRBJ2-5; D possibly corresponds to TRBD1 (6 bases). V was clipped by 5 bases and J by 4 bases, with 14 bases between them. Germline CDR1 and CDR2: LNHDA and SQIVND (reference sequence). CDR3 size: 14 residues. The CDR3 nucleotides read TGTGCCAGTAGTGACAGTATCAGGGGAGAGACCCAGTACTTC. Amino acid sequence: CASSDSIRGETQYF.

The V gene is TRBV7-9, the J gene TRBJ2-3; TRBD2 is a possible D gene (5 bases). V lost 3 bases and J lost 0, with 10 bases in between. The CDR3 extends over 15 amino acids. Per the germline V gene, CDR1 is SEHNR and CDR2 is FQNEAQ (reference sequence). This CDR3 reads CASSLGALSTDTQYF. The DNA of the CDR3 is TGTGCCAGCAGCTTGGGAGCGCTCAGCACAGATACGCAGTATTTT.

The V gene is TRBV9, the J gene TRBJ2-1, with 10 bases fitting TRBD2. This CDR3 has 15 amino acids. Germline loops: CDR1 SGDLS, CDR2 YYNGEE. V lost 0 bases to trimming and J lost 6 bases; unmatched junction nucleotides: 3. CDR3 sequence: CASSVVSSGSNEQFF. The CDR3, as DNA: TGTGCCAGCAGCGTAGTTTCTAGCGGGAGCAATGAGCAGTTCTTC.

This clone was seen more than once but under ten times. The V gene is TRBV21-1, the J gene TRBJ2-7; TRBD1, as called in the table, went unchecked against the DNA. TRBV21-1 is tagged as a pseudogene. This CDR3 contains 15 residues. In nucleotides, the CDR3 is TGTGCCAGCAGCAAAGTGGGTAGGGGGCCCTACGAGCAGTACTTC. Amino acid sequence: CASSKVGRGPYEQYF.

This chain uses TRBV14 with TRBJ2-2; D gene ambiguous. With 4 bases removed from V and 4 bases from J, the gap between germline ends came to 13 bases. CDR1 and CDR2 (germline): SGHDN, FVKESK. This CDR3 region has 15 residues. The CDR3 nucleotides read TGTGCCAGCAGCCCCCTGGTTAGGACCACCGGGGAGCTGTTTTTT. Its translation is CASSPLVRTTGELFF.

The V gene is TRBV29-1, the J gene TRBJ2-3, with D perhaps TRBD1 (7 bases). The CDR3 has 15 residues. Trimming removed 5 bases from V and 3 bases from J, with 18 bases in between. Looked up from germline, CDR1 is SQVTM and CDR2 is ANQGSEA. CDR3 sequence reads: CSVLEGADGTDTQYF. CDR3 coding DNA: TGCAGCGTTCTGGAGGGGGCGGATGGTACAGATACGCAGTATTTT.

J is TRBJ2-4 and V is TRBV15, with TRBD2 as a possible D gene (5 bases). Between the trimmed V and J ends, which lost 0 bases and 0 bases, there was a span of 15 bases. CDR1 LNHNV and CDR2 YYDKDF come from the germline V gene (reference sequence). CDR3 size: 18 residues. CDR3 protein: CATSRDRAGLLAKNIQYF. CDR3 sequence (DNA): TGTGCCACCAGCAGAGATCGTGCGGGTTTACTAGCCAAAAACATTCAGTACTTC. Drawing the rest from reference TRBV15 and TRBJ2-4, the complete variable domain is DAMVIQNPRYQVTQFGKPVTLSCSQTLNHNVMYWYQQKSSQAPKLLFHYYDKDFNNEADTPDNFQSRRPNTSFCFLDIRSPGLGDTAMYLCATSRDRAGLLAKNIQYFGAGTRLSVL.

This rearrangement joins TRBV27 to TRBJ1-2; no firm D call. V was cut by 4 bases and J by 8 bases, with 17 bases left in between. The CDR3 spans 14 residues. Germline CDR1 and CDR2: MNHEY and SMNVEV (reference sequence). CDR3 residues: CASSSLAKGWGYTF. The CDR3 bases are TGTGCCAGCAGTTCCCTGGCCAAGGGCTGGGGCTACACCTTC.

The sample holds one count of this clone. The CDR3 loop is CAWARASIAQPQHF. The DNA of the CDR3 is TGTGCCTGGGCGCGCGCCTCAATCGCTCAGCCCCAGCATTTT. The rearrangement links TRBV30 to TRBJ1-5; D uncertain. The CDR3 has 14 amino acids. Germline CDR1 is GTSNPN and CDR2 is SVGIG (reference sequence). Trimming pared 5 bases from V and 6 bases from J, leaving 17 bases between.

This CDR3 reads CAWSYAPRGVTEAFF. In DNA, the CDR3 is TGTGCCTGGAGTTATGCCCCTAGGGGGGTCACTGAAGCTTTCTTT. The genes are TRBV30 and TRBJ1-1; D possibly corresponds to TRBD1 (6 bases). V was cut by 2 bases and J by 4 bases, with 17 bases left in between. In germline, CDR1 is GTSNPN, CDR2 SVGIG (reference sequence). This CDR3 spans 15 amino acids.

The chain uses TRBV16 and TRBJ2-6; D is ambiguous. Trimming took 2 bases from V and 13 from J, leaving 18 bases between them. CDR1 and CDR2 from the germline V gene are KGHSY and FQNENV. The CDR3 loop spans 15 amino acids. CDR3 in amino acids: CASSQTYKGLQVLTF. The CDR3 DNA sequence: TGTGCCAGCAGCCAAACTTACAAAGGGCTCCAAGTCCTGACTTTC.

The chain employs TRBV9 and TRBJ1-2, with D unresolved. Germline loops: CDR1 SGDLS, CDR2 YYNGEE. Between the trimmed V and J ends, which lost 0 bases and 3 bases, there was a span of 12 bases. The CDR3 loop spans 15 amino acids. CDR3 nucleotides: TGTGCCAGCAGCGTAGAAGCGGGGTCGGACTATGGCTACACCTTC. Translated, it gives CASSVEAGSDYGYTF.

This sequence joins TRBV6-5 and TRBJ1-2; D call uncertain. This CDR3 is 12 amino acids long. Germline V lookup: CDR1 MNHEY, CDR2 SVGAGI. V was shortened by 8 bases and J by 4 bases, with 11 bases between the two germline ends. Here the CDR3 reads CASGLLPYGYTF. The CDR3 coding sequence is TGTGCCAGCGGGCTCCTCCCCTATGGCTACACCTTC.

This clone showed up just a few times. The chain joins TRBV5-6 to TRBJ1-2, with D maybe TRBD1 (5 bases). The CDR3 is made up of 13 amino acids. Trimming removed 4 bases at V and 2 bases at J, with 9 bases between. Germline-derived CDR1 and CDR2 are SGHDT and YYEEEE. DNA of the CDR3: TGTGCCAGCAGCCCCAGGGCCAACTATGGCTACACCTTC. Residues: CASSPRANYGYTF. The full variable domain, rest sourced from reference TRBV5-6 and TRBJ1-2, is DAGVTQSPTHLIKTRGQQVTLRCSPKSGHDTVSWYQQALGQGPQFIFQYYEEEERQRGNFPDRFSGHQFPNYSSELNVNALLLGDSALYLCASSPRANYGYTFGSGTRLTVV.

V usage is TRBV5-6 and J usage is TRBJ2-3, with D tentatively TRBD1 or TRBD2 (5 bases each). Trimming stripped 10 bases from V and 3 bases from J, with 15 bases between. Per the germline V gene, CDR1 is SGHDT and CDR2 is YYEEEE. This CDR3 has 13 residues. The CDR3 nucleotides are TGTGCCGCATCAAGAGGGGTGACAGATACGCAGTATTTT. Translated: CAASRGVTDTQYF.

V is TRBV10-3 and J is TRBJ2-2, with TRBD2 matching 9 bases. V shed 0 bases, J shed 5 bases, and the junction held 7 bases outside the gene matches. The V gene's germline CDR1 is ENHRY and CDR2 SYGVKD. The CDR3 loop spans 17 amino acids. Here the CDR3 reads CAISESLVAGATGELFF. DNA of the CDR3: TGTGCCATCAGTGAGTCTCTCGTAGCGGGAGCGACCGGGGAGCTGTTTTTT.

The CDR3 bases are TGTGCCAGCAGTTTATCGCCGGGGTCAGGGTATGGCTACACCTTC. It encodes CASSLSPGSGYGYTF. This sequence joins TRBV28 and TRBJ1-2, with D possibly matching TRBD1 (5 bases). The germline V and J ends were trimmed by 1 base and 5 bases, with 14 bases remaining between them. The germline gives CDR1 MDHEN, CDR2 SYDVKM. The CDR3 is made up of 15 amino acids.

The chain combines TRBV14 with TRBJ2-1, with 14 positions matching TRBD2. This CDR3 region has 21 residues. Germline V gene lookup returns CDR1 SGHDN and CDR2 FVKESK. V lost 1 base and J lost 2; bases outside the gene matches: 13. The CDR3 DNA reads TGTGCCAGCAGCCAAGCGGGCCCGAGACTAGCGGGAGGGAAGCCCTACAATGAGCAGTTCTTC. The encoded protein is CASSQAGPRLAGGKPYNEQFF. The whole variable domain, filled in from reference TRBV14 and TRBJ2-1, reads EAGVTQFPSHSVIEKGQTVTLRCDPISGHDNLYWYRRVMGKEIKFLLHFVKESKQDESGMPNNRFLAERTGGTYSTLKVQPAELEDSGVYFCASSQAGPRLAGGKPYNEQFFGPGTRLTVL.

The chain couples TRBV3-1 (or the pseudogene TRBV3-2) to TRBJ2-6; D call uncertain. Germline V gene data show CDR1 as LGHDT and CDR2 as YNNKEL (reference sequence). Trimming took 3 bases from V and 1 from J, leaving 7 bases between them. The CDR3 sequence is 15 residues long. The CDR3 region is CASSQEGSGANVLTF. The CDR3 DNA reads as TGTGCCAGCAGCCAGGAAGGGTCTGGGGCCAACGTCCTGACTTTC.

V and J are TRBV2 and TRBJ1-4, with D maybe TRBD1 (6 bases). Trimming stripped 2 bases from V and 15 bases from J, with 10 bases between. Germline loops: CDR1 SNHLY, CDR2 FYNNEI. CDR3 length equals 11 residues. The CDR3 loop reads CASSESAGVFF. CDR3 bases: TGTGCCAGCAGTGAAAGCGCAGGGGTGTTTTTT.

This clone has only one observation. CDR3 residues: CASSWTGQWFF. Here the CDR3 DNA reads TGTGCCAGCAGCTGGACGGGACAGTGGTTCTTC. The chain has TRBV5-6 and TRBJ2-1; 7 positions agree with TRBD1. Germline V gene lookup returns CDR1 SGHDT and CDR2 YYEEEE. Losses at the gene ends were 3 bases for V and 15 bases for J; bases not matched to a gene: 6. The length of the CDR3 is 11 residues.